The sequence of this T cell receptor (beta chain) was determined in a study of blood T cell repertoires in COVID-19. Method: immunoSEQ multiplex PCR; TCRdb's copy keeps in-frame clones and lacks some. In the table there are some 140,000 clones, 65% to 90% of which are singletons. The sequence was collected from a woman in her sixties with COVID-19, enrolled during active disease. The sample was peripheral blood.

The CDR3 sequence is CASSQNRQLTGNTIYF. CDR3 sequence (DNA): TGTGCCAGCTCACAAAACAGGCAACTTACGGGAAACACCATATATTTT. The V gene is TRBV18, the J gene TRBJ1-3; weak D call: TRBD1 (5 bases). Trimming cost V 4 bases and J 4 bases, with 17 bases left between them. Germline lookup yields CDR1 KGHSH and CDR2 LQKENI. This CDR3 comprises 16 residues.